This entry concerns a single TCR beta chain. Germline loops: CDR1 LGHDT, CDR2 YNNKEL (reference sequence). Trimming took 3 bases from V and 7 from J; bases not matched to a gene: 3. This CDR3 region has 14 residues. The data were produced by immunoSEQ multiplex PCR, yet TCRdb's version contains in-frame clones alone and is incomplete. The sample has 350,000 or so clones; around 80% are singletons. These data are taken from a study of blood T cell repertoires in COVID-19. Looking at the study overall: Some COVID-19 samples were acute and others convalescent; all came from the United States, Italy and Spain. PBMCs, B-cell-depleted T cells, or T cells provided the cDNA or gDNA that made up the material.

The source material was peripheral blood. The receptor was derived from a man between 25 and 39 years old with active or convalescent COVID-19. The rearrangement joins TRBV3-1 (or the pseudogene TRBV3-2) to TRBJ2-1; 10 nucleotides match TRBD1. CDR3 region: CASSQGTGANEQFF. Here the CDR3 DNA reads TGTGCCAGCAGCCAGGGGACAGGGGCGAATGAGCAGTTCTTC.